This entry features one TCR beta chain sequence. The sample holds a few counts of this clone. The clone's antigen remains unknown. The record has no base qualities; no much larger clone is one base away. The data were obtained in a study of control samples from healthy donors and cancer patients (dated by TCRdb to the early 2020s). The germline V and J ends show losses of 0 bases and 2 bases respectively, and no gene match explains 15 bases of the junction. Its CDR3 holds 20 amino acids, cysteine through phenylalanine. The read is trimmed to its CDR3 DNA, 60 bases read in frame from base 1. From a lookup of the germline V gene, CDR1 and CDR2 are MGHRA and YSYEKL. The library was generated by the immunoSEQ multiplex PCR assay. As stored in TCRdb, this immuneACCESS dataset retains in-frame rearrangements with V and J assigned. A fraction of the clones does not appear; measured against another copy, unresolved V genes explain less than half of the discrepancy, and the remainder lacks a known reason. This sample holds over 80,000 clones; around 80% were observed only once. About 2% of the sample goes to the ten largest clones.

Recombination linked TRBV4-1 to TRBJ2-7; TRBD2 lines up with 11 middle nucleotides. What was sequenced was blood. The origin of this receptor is a man aged 55 to 70 in good health. This receptor carries the CDR3 CASSQDLELAGDIRPYEQYF. The nucleotide sequence reads as follows: TGCGCCAGCAGCCAAGATTTGGAACTAGCGGGAGATATACGACCCTACGAGCAGTACTTC.